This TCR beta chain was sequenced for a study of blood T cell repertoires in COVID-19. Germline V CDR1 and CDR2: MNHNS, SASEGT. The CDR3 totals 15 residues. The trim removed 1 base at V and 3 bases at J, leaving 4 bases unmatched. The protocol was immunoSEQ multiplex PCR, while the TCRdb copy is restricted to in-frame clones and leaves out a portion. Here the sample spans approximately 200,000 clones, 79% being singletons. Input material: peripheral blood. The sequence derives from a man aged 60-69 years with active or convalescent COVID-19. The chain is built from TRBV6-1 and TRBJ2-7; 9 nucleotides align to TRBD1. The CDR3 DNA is TGTGCCAGCAGTGAAGGGACAGGGGCTTTCTACGAGCAGTACTTC. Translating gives CASSEGTGAFYEQYF.